The text below deals with one T cell receptor beta chain. Its antigen is not known. The CDR3 goes on 3 residues after the read ends, and that part is filled in from the germline J gene. These data are taken from a study of T cell clonality in common variable immunodeficiency. Study-wide findings and caveats: Fewer deletions and N-nucleotide insertions were reportedly seen in common variable immunodeficiency TCR beta sequences.

Caucasian heritage predominated among both patients and controls. CVID subjects were neither ill nor on immunomodulatory or immunosuppressive medication at sampling. Control and CVID samples contributed equal amounts of genomic DNA. TCRdb's copy holds only in-frame clones and misses some; the assay was immunoSEQ multiplex PCR. Singletons are absent from the sample, which has around 16,000 clones. Trimming stripped 1 base from V and 0 bases from J, with 10 bases between. CDR3 length equals 16 residues. Germline-derived CDR1 and CDR2 are SGHTA and FQGTGA. Specimen: peripheral blood mononuclear cells. The rearrangement links TRBV7-3 to TRBJ2-1; weak D call: TRBD1 (6 bases). The TCR was taken from a human donor with common variable immunodeficiency. CDR3 bases read: TGTGCCAGCAGCTTAAATGAAGGGGGCTCCTACAATGAG. Protein: CASSLNEGGSYNE. The whole CDR3 sequence reads CASSLNEGGSYNEQFF.